Listed below are T cell receptor beta chains from one sample, sequenced in a study of blood T cell repertoires in COVID-19. Profiled with immunoSEQ multiplex PCR; TCRdb holds only in-frame clones, not every one. Of 200,000 to 250,000 clones in the sample, 80% were seen once. The sample taken for sequencing was PBMCs or T cells enriched from blood (not recorded which). The receptors originated from a woman in her forties with acute COVID-19. Each CDR3 is given with its conserved first and last residue. The D gene is left open where the match is weak. Not all rows give a size; the values are once, few, many and, for expanded clones, a class.

J gene	V gene	D gene	clone size	CDR3 DNA	CDR3 protein
TRBJ2-3	TRBV5-5	NA	NA	TGTGCCAGCAGCTTGAAACAGGGCACAGATACGCAGTATTTT	CASSLKQGTDTQYF
TRBJ1-1	TRBV6-6	TRBD1	NA	TGTGCCATAAGACAGGGGTTGAACACTGAAGCTTTCTTT	CAIRQGLNTEAFF
TRBJ1-6	TRBV2	NA	NA	TGTGCCAGCAGTGATGTCCAGATCTCCTATAATTCACCCCTCCACTTT	CASSDVQISYNSPLHF
TRBJ1-6	TRBV2	NA	NA	TGTGCCAGCAGTGAAGCAATCACTGAGAGCTCCTATAATTCACCCCTCCACTTT	CASSEAITESSYNSPLHF
TRBJ2-2	TRBV19	TRBD2	once	TGTGCCAGTAGTACCCCGGGACTAGCGGCGAACACCGGGGAGCTGTTTTTT	CASSTPGLAANTGELFF
TRBJ2-2	TRBV7-2	TRBD1	NA	TGTGCCAGCAGCTTGCGTCGAAACAGGGGGTTAACCGGGGAGCTGTTTTTT	CASSLRRNRGLTGELFF
TRBJ2-5	TRBV11-2	NA	NA	TGTGCCAGCAGCTTAGATCCTGGTAGACAAGAGACCCAGTACTTC	CASSLDPGRQETQYF
TRBJ1-2	TRBV27	TRBD1	NA	TGTGCCAGCAGTCCCACTCCGACAGGGGGCTTGGTGTATGGCTACACCTTC	CASSPTPTGGLVYGYTF
TRBJ2-2	TRBV3-1/TRBV3-2	NA	NA	TGTGCCAGCAGCCCAGGGGTTCTCGGGGAGCTGTTTTTT	CASSPGVLGELFF
TRBJ2-7	TRBV6-1	TRBD1	few	TGTGCCAGCAGTGAGAGAGCTTACAGGGGCGAGCAGTACTTC	CASSERAYRGEQYF
TRBJ2-5	TRBV15	TRBD1	NA	TGTGCCACCAGCCGATGGGACAGCCAAGAGACCCAGTACTTC	CATSRWDSQETQYF
TRBJ2-7	TRBV2	NA	NA	TGTGCCAGCAGCAGGGGACTACTTGTCTACGAGCAGTACTTC	CASSRGLLVYEQYF
TRBJ1-1	TRBV28	TRBD1	once	TGTGCCAGCATTCGACAGGGGGGAAACACTGAAGCTTTCTTT	CASIRQGGNTEAFF
TRBJ1-2	TRBV5-6	TRBD1	NA	TGTGCCAGCGGGGACAGGCCCAACTATGGCTACACCTTC	CASGDRPNYGYTF
TRBJ1-6	TRBV29-1	NA	NA	TGCAGCGCCGCGACAGGATATAATTCACCCCTCCACTTT	CSAATGYNSPLHF
TRBJ2-2	TRBV9	NA	few	TGTGCCAGCACCAACCCGTGGGGGCTGACCGGGGAGCTGTTTTTT	CASTNPWGLTGELFF
TRBJ1-6	TRBV2	NA	NA	TGTGCCAGCACCCGGACGGGGGGTCCAGGGGATAATTCACCCCTCCACTTT	CASTRTGGPGDNSPLHF
TRBJ1-2	TRBV5-4	NA	once	TGTGCCAGCAGCTTTCGCGAGGATGGCTACACCTTC	CASSFREDGYTF
TRBJ1-1	TRBV6-5	NA	NA	TGTGCCAGCAGTTACCACTCTCAGGGGACTGAAGCTTTCTTT	CASSYHSQGTEAFF
TRBJ2-1	TRBV19	NA	NA	TGTGCCACCCGGCATCAGGCCGCCGCCAATGAGCAGTTCTTC	CATRHQAAANEQFF
TRBJ1-6	TRBV6-5	TRBD1	once	TGTGCCAGCAGTTACCCGACAGGGGAGGATTCACCCCTCCACTTT	CASSYPTGEDSPLHF
TRBJ2-1	TRBV10-2	TRBD2	NA	TGCGCCAGCCGCACTAGCGGGGGGATGTATGAGCAGTTCTTC	CASRTSGGMYEQFF
TRBJ1-5	TRBV27	NA	NA	TGTGCCAGCAGTTTATCGGCCAGGGGTATAAGCAATCAGCCCCAGCATTTT	CASSLSARGISNQPQHF